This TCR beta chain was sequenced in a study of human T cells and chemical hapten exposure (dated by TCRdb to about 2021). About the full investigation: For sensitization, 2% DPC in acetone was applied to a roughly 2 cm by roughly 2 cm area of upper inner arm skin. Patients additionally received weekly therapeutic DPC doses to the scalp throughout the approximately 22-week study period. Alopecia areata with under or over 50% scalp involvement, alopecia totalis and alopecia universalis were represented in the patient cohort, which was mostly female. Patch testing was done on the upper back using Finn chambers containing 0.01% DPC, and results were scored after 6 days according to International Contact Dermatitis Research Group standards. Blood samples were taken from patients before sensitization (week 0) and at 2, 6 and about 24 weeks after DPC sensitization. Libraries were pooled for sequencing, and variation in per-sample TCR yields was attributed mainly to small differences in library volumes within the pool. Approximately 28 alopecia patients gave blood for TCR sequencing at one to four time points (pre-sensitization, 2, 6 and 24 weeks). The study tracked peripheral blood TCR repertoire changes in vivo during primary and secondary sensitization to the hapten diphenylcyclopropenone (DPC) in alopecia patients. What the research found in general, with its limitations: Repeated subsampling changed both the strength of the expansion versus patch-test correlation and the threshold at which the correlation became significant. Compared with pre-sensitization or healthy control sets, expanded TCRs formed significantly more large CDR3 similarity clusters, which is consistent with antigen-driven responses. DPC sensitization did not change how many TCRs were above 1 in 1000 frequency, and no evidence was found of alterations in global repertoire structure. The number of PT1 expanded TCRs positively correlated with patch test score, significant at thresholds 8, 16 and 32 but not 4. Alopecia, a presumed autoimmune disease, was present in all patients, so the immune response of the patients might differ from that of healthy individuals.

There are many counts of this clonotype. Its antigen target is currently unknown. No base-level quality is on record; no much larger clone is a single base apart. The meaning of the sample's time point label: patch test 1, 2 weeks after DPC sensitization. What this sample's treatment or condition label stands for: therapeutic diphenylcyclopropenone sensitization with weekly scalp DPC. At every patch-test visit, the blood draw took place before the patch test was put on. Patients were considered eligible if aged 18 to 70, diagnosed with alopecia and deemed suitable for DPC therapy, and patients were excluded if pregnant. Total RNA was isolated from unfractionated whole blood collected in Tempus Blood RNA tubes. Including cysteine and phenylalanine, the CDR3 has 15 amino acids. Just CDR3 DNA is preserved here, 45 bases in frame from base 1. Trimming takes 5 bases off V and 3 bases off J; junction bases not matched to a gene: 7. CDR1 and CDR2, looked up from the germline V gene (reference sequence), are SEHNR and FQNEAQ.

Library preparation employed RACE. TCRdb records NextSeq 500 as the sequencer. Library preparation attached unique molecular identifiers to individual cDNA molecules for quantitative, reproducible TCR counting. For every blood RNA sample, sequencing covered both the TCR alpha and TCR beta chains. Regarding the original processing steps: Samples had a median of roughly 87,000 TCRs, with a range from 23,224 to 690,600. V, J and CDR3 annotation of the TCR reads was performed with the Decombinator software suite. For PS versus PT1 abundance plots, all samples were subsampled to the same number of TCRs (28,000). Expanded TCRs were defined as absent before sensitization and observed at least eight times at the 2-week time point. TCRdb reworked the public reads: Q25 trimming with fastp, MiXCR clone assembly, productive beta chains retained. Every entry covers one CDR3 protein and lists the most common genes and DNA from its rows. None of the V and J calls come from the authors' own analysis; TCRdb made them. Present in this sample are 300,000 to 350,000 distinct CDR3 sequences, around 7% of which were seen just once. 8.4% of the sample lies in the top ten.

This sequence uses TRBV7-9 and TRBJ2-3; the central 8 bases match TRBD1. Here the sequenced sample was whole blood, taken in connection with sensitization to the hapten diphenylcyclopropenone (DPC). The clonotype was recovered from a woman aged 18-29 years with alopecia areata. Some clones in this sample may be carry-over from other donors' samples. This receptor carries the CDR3 CASSHQTGETDTQYF. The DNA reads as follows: TGTGCCAGCAGCCATCAGACAGGGGAGACAGATACGCAGTATTTT.